The following is a T cell receptor beta chain sequence with its context. Methods used by the authors: Amplification of reference gene primers provided the estimated nucleated cell counts. The data were produced by immunoSEQ multiplex PCR, yet TCRdb's version contains in-frame clones alone and is incomplete. V and J calls and clone size follow that table, whereas D and trimming were derived from the DNA. The repertoire includes 450,000 to 500,000 clones, over 75% of them detected once, and about 3% sits in the top ten. The V gene's germline CDR1 is MDHEN and CDR2 SYDVKM. Trimming left V 6 bases short and J 6 bases short, with 7 bases between. The CDR3 is 11 residues long. The data originate from a study of blood T cell repertoires in COVID-19. Study in general: Sites across the United States, Italy and Spain contributed samples from acute and convalescent COVID-19. The cDNA or gDNA used as material had been derived from T cells, B-cell-depleted T cells, or PBMCs.

The sequenced sample was peripheral blood. V usage is TRBV28 and J usage is TRBJ2-3; D not certain. The clonotype originates from a human donor in a cohort sampled during active COVID-19. CDR3 loop: CASRSRDTQYF. The CDR3 DNA is TGTGCCAGCAGGTCGCGGGATACGCAGTATTTT. The complete variable domain, with remaining parts taken from reference TRBV28 and TRBJ2-3, reads DVKVTQSSRYLVKRTGEKVFLECVQDMDHENMFWYRQDPGLGLRLIYFSYDVKMKEKGDIPEGYSVSREKKERFSLILESASTNQTSMYLCASRSRDTQYFGPGTRLTVL.